Below, one TCR beta chain is given with its context. Its antigen is unknown. Investigators prepared the TCR beta libraries by applying iRepertoire HTBI primers and Arm-PCR of CDR3 regions. MiXCR, applied by TCRdb to the multiplex PCR reads, yields one record per CDR3 protein. The profile covers about 470,000 distinct CDR3 sequences, with 20% to 25% appearing a single time and around 7% taken by the ten largest. The junction had 4 bases not matched to a gene; V was cut back by 4 bases and J by 0 bases. The CDR3 consists of 16 residues. Germline values: CDR1 SGHNT, CDR2 YYREEE (reference sequence). The data were obtained in a study of regulatory T cells in long-lasting Graves disease. The wider study: Persistence in Graves' disease denoted antithyroid drug use beyond 5 years alongside positive TSH receptor antibodies. Study-wide results and caveats: The study found TRBV28, TRBJ1-2 and TRBJ2-5 favored in persistent disease. Having only a small sample size may have limited accuracy.

The time point here: persistent/refractory GD, antithyroid drugs over 5 years with positive TRAb. RNA from PBMCs was the source of the TCR library. Diagnosis followed American Thyroid Association guidelines for Graves' disease. The chain carries TRBV5-4 and TRBJ2-3, with TRBD2 matching 11 bases. The receptor was derived from a female donor with Graves disease. The specimen was peripheral blood mononuclear cells (PBMCs), collected when the disease was refractory, from a patient treated with antithyroid drugs. In DNA, the CDR3 is TGTGCCAGCAGCCGCTCTAGCGGGGGGAGCACAGATACGCAGTATTTT. Protein sequence: CASSRSSGGSTDTQYF.